This TCR beta chain was identified in a study of identical twins. TCRdb independently ran MiXCR on the 5' RACE reads; one entry per CDR3 protein. The sample gives about 790,000 distinct CDR3 sequences, roughly 18% of which show up once; about 12% is in the top ten. V lost 7 bases and J lost 1, with 13 bases in between. CDR1 SGHAT and CDR2 FQNNGV come from the germline V gene. The CDR3 spans 14 residues. The same sample was also studied in work on T cells expressing NK-cell markers. Per that study: Within the sequenced cohort of eight donors, seven exhibited HCMV seropositivity and one was seronegative.

The chain has TRBV11-2 and TRBJ2-5; D unresolved. What was sequenced was PBMCs. This receptor was obtained from a woman between 18 and 29 years old in good health. CDR3 DNA sequence: TGTGCCAGCACTCCCGAAGGAATCCAAGAGACCCAGTACTTC. It codes for CASTPEGIQETQYF.